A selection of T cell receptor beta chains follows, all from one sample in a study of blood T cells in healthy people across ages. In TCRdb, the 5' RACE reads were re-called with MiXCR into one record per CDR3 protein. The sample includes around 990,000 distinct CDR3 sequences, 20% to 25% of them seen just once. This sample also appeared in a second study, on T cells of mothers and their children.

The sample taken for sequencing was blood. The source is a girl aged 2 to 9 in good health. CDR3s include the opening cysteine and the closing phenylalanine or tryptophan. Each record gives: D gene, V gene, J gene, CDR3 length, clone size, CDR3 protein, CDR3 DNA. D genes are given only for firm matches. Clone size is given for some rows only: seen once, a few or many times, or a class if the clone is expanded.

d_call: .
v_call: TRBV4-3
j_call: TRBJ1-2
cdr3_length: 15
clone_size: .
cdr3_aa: CASSQGRAGMGGYTF
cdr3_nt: TGCGCCAGCAGCCAAGGTCGAGCGGGGATGGGTGGCTACACCTTC

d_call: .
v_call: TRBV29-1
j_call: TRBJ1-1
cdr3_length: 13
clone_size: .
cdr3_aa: CSVEGGSNTEAFF
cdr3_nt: TGCAGCGTTGAAGGAGGATCGAACACTGAAGCTTTCTTT

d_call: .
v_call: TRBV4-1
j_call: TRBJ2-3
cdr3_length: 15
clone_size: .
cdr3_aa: CASSQGYLREDAQYF
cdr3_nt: TGCGCCAGCAGCCAGGGGTACTTACGGGAAGATGCGCAGTATTTT

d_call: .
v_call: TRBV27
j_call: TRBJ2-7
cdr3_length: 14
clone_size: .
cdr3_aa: CASSSSLDSAEQYF
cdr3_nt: TGTGCCAGCAGTTCCTCTCTCGACAGCGCCGAGCAGTACTTC

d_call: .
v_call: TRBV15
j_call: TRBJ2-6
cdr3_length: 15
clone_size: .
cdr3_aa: CATSMGRSGANVLTF
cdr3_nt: TGTGCCACCAGCATGGGAAGATCTGGGGCCAACGTCCTGACTTTC

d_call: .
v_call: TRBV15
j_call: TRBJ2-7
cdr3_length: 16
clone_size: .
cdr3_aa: CATSAFTTVIPYEQYF
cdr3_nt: TGTGCCACCAGCGCGTTTACGACAGTGATTCCCTACGAGCAGTACTTC

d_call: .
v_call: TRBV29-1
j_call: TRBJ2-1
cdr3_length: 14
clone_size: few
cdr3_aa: CSVRAASSYNEQFF
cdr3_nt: TGCAGCGTGAGGGCAGCTAGCTCCTACAATGAGCAGTTCTTC

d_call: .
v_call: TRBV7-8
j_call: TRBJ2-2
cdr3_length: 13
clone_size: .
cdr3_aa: CASSLRFDGELFF
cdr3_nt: TGTGCCAGCAGCTTAAGATTCGACGGGGAGCTGTTTTTT

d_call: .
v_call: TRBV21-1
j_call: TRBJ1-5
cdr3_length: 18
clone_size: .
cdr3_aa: CASSDVKGDTQLNQPQHF
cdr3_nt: TGTGCCAGCAGCGATGTGAAGGGGGATACTCAACTCAATCAGCCCCAGCATTTT

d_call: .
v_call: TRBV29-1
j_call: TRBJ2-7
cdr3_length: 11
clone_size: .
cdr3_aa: CSVVLRNEQYF
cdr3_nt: TGCAGCGTCGTGCTTAGGAACGAGCAGTACTTC

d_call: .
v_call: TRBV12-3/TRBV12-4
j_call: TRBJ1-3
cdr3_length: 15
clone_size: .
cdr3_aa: CASSLWRPSGNTIYF
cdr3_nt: TGTGCCAGCAGTTTATGGCGGCCCTCTGGAAACACCATATATTTT

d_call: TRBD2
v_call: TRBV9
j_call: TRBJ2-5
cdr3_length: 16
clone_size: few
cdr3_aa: CASSPLRLAGVSEQYF
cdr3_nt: TGTGCCAGCAGCCCTCTCCGGCTAGCGGGAGTATCGGAGCAGTACTTC

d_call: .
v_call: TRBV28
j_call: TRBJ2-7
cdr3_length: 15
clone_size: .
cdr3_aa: CASSPPGVSSGEQYF
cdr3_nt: TGTGCCAGCAGTCCCCCCGGGGTTTCTTCGGGGGAGCAGTACTTC

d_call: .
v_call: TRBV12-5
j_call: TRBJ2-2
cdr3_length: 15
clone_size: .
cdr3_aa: CASGLGRSDTGELFF
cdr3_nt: TGTGCTAGTGGACTCGGACGTTCCGACACCGGGGAGCTGTTTTTT

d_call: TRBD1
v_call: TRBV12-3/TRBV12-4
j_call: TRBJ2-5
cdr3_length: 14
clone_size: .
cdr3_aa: CASSLGSRGETQYF
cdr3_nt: TGTGCCAGCAGTTTAGGGTCCAGGGGGGAGACCCAGTACTTC

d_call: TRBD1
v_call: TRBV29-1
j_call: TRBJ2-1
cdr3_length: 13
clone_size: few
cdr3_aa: CSAGQGGHNEQFF
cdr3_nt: TGCAGCGCTGGACAGGGGGGCCACAATGAGCAGTTCTTC

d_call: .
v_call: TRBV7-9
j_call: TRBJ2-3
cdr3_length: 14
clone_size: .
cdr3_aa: CASSEGPGPDTQYF
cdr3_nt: TGTGCCAGCAGCGAGGGCCCTGGCCCAGATACGCAGTATTTT

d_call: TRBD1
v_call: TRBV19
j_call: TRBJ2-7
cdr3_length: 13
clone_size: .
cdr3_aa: CASADRGFNEQYF
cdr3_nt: TGTGCCAGCGCAGACAGGGGTTTCAACGAGCAGTACTTC

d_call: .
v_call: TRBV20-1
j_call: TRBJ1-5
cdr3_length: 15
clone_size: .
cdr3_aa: CSAPSDGERNQPQHF
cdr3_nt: TGCAGTGCTCCCTCGGATGGAGAAAGGAATCAGCCCCAGCATTTT

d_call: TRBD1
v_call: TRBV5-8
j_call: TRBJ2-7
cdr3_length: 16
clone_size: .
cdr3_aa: CASSLGRDRGIDEQYF
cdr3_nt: TGTGCCAGCAGCTTGGGAAGGGACAGGGGGATTGACGAGCAGTACTTC

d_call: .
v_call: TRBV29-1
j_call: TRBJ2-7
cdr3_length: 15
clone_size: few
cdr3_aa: CSVRLGTLDPYEQYF
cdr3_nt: TGCAGCGTCCGGTTAGGGACCCTCGACCCCTACGAGCAGTACTTC

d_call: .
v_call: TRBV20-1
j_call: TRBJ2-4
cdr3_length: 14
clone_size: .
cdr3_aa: CSAPTVGAKNIQYF
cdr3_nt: TGCAGTGCCCCCACGGTGGGGGCCAAAAACATTCAGTACTTC

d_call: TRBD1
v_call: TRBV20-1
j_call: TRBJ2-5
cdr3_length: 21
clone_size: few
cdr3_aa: CSASNPTQKQGALIIGETQYF
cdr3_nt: TGCAGTGCTAGTAATCCAACGCAGAAACAGGGGGCGCTAATAATAGGAGAGACCCAGTACTTC

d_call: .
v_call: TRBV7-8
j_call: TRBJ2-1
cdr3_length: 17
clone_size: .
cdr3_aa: CASSLGTSSISYNEQFF
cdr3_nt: TGTGCCAGCAGCTTAGGTACTAGTTCTATCTCCTACAATGAGCAGTTCTTC